The 16 T cell receptor beta chains below all came from one sample that was sequenced in a study of cytomegalovirus exposure and HLA in healthy donors. The PCR made use of 60 Vbeta and 13 Jbeta primers. Generated by immunoSEQ multiplex PCR, the TCRdb table keeps only in-frame clones and is missing some. The table includes around 100,000 clones, 60% to 80% detected once. The sample taken for sequencing was PBMCs. These receptors were obtained from a woman aged 55-70 years in good health and CMV-seropositive.

This chain links TRBV10-2 with TRBJ1-1, with D unresolved. CDR3 length equals 13 residues. Trimming left V 4 bases short and J 7 bases short, with 13 bases between. Germline-derived CDR1 and CDR2 are WSHSY and SAAADI. CDR3 amino acids: CASSAHGTVEAFF. CDR3 nucleotides: TGCGCCAGCAGTGCCCACGGTACAGTTGAAGCTTTCTTT.

The gene calls are TRBV29-1 and TRBJ2-3; 9 nucleotides match TRBD1. Germline lookup yields CDR1 SQVTM and CDR2 ANQGSEA. Germline trimming cut 7 bases from V and 6 bases from J; bases unmatched to any gene: 8. The CDR3 spans 13 residues. In DNA form, the CDR3 reads TGCAGCGGCAACAGGGGGCGGGTGGATACGCAGTATTTT. It translates to CSGNRGRVDTQYF.

The rearrangement uses TRBV28 and TRBJ2-1, with D possibly TRBD2 on 6 matching bases. Per germline, CDR1 MDHEN and CDR2 SYDVKM. The V gene lost 6 bases and the J gene lost 2 bases, with 11 bases spanning the gap. This CDR3 is built from 14 residues. The CDR3 loop is CASRKDYTYNEQFF. In nucleotides, the CDR3 is TGTGCCAGCAGAAAGGACTACACCTACAATGAGCAGTTCTTC.

The CDR3 loop is CASSLDGLAANEQFF. In nucleotides, the CDR3 is TGTGCCAGCAGCCTCGACGGCCTAGCGGCCAATGAGCAGTTCTTC. The genes are TRBV7-3 and TRBJ2-1; 7 bases align to TRBD2. This CDR3 has 15 residues. Germline-derived CDR1 and CDR2 are SGHTA and FQGTGA. V shed 5 bases, J shed 6 bases, and the junction held 10 bases outside the gene matches.

CDR3 protein: CASSVAGLAGNYEQYF. The CDR3 nucleotides are TGTGCCAGCAGCGTAGCTGGGCTAGCGGGAAACTACGAGCAGTACTTC. This rearrangement joins TRBV9 to TRBJ2-7; TRBD2 agrees at 9 bases. The CDR3 consists of 16 residues. With 0 bases clipped from V and 3 bases from J, the junction kept 7 bases outside the gene matches. Looked up from germline, CDR1 is SGDLS and CDR2 is YYNGEE. Combining the CDR3 with reference TRBV9 and TRBJ2-7 gives the whole variable domain DSGVTQTPKHLITATGQRVTLRCSPRSGDLSVYWYQQSLDQGLQFLIQYYNGEERAKGNILERFSAQQFPDLHSELNLSSLELGDSALYFCASSVAGLAGNYEQYFGPGTRLTVT.

In this sample, this clone turned up a few times. The chain is built from TRBV19 and TRBJ1-5; the D is unclear. Germline assignment: CDR1 LNHDA and CDR2 SQIVND (reference sequence). V lost 4 bases and J lost 10, with 11 bases in between. The CDR3 is made up of 12 amino acids. CDR3 loop: CASSNTRNPQHF. CDR3 sequence (DNA): TGTGCCAGTAGTAATACGCGCAATCCCCAGCATTTT.

The V and J genes are TRBV23-1 and TRBJ2-5, with a tentative D call TRBD2 (7 bases). TRBV23-1 is an ORF for which the function is uncertain. V was pared by 8 bases and J by 1 base, with 11 bases between. The CDR3 covers 13 residues. The CDR3 protein is CASRRGAQETQYF. DNA for the CDR3: TGCGCCAGCCGACGGGGGGCCCAAGAGACCCAGTACTTC.

The V gene is TRBV4-1, the J gene TRBJ2-5, with D possibly matching TRBD2 (6 bases). Trimming left V 0 bases short and J 5 bases short, with 13 bases between. Germline CDR1 MGHRA, CDR2 YSYEKL. The CDR3 length is 15 residues. The CDR3 region has the DNA TGCGCCAGCAGCCAAGAGGGGGACTGGGGCGAGACCCAGTACTTC. It yields the protein CASSQEGDWGETQYF.

The chain is built from TRBV28 and TRBJ1-2, with 7 positions matching TRBD1. Germline lookup yields CDR1 MDHEN and CDR2 SYDVKM. The CDR3 contains 13 residues. Trimming at V came to 9 bases and at J to 5 bases, leaving 9 bases not matched to a gene. The CDR3 spells CASKDRNSYGYTF. As DNA, the CDR3 is TGTGCCAGTAAGGACAGGAACTCATATGGCTACACCTTC.

The gene calls are TRBV19 and TRBJ2-5, with 9 positions matching TRBD2. After removal of 0 bases from V and 1 base from J, the junction contained 3 bases not matched to a gene. Germline-derived CDR1 and CDR2 are LNHDA and SQIVND (reference sequence). The length of the CDR3 is 16 residues. The CDR3 DNA follows: TGTGCCAGTAGTATAGAGGCTAGCGGGACCCAAGAGACCCAGTACTTC. Translated: CASSIEASGTQETQYF. Variable domain in full (rest from reference TRBV19 and TRBJ2-5): DGGITQSPKYLFRKEGQNVTLSCEQNLNHDAMYWYRQDPGQGLRLIYYSQIVNDFQKGDIAEGYSVSREKKESFPLTVTSAQKNPTAFYLCASSIEASGTQETQYFGPGTRLLVL.

The V gene is TRBV6-5, the J gene TRBJ1-1, with a tentative D call TRBD1 (6 bases). In germline, CDR1 is MNHEY, CDR2 SVGAGI. V dropped 6 bases and J dropped 3 bases, with 8 bases sitting between them. The length of the CDR3 is 12 residues. The CDR3 DNA is TGTGCCAGCAGATGGACAGACACTGAAGCTTTCTTT. It specifies CASRWTDTEAFF.

The V call is TRBV9, the J call TRBJ2-6; 8 bases are a match to TRBD1. The CDR3 has 20 amino acids. The trim removed 0 bases at V and 2 bases at J, leaving 13 bases unmatched. Germline CDR1 SGDLS, CDR2 YYNGEE. The CDR3 region is CASSVGIQGARVTGANVLTF. The CDR3, as DNA: TGTGCCAGCAGCGTAGGGATCCAGGGGGCAAGGGTTACTGGGGCCAACGTCCTGACTTTC.

J is TRBJ1-5 and V is TRBV28, with a weak D call TRBD1 (5 bases). Deletions cut 4 bases from V and 4 bases from J, with 14 bases between. Germline V lookup: CDR1 MDHEN, CDR2 SYDVKM. The CDR3 covers 15 residues. The CDR3 DNA sequence: TGTGCCAGCAGTTCCGTCCAGGGTCTAAATCAGCCCCAGCATTTT. It is translated as CASSSVQGLNQPQHF.

V gene TRBV11-2 combines with J gene TRBJ2-7; tentative D call: TRBD1 (5 bases). The CDR3 is made up of 16 amino acids. Trimming pared 2 bases from V and 2 bases from J, leaving 16 bases between. Germline loops: CDR1 SGHAT, CDR2 FQNNGV. CDR3: CASSLWLQGATYEQYF. Here the CDR3 DNA reads TGTGCCAGCAGCTTATGGCTGCAAGGGGCAACCTACGAGCAGTACTTC.

J is TRBJ2-2 and V is TRBV5-1, with D perhaps TRBD2 (5 bases). The CDR3 loop spans 14 amino acids. V was shortened by 4 bases and J by 1 base, with 8 bases between the two germline ends. The germline V gene has CDR1 SGHRS and CDR2 YFSETQ. The CDR3 bases are TGCGCCAGCAGCAGGGAGATGAACACCGGGGAGCTGTTTTTT. Amino acid sequence: CASSREMNTGELFF.

J is TRBJ1-5 and V is TRBV28; D is unresolved. The CDR3 is 15 residues long. Trimming shortened V by 8 bases and J by 3 bases, and 17 bases separated the two germline ends. Germline V gene sequence: CDR1 MDHEN, CDR2 SYDVKM. This CDR3 reads CASLPGGGLNQPQHF. In DNA form, the CDR3 reads TGTGCCAGCCTACCCGGAGGCGGACTCAATCAGCCCCAGCATTTT.